The entry below describes one T cell receptor (beta chain). No antigen is known for it. The data were obtained in a study of beta chain features in type 1 diabetes. The entirety of the isolated RNA underwent reverse transcription, so expressed TCRB transcripts were sequenced. Assay used: immunoSEQ multiplex PCR; TCRdb lists only in-frame clones, some missing. The repertoire has approximately 250,000 clones, less than 30% of them found once; the top ten carry 0.012%. Whole-study results and caveats: Type 1 diabetes patients had TCRB CDR3s that were shorter (moderately but significantly so) in all four CD4+ subsets.

Germline values: CDR1 SGHAT, CDR2 FQNNGV. Trimming removed 6 bases from V and 4 bases from J; junction bases left unmatched: 12. This CDR3 is built from 17 residues. Material: naive CD4+ T cells from blood. This chain joins TRBV11-2 and TRBJ2-3, with 11 bases fitting TRBD2. The TCR sequence derives from a woman between 25 and 40 years old with type 1 diabetes. The CDR3 loop reads CASSLRLTSGSADTQYF. The CDR3 region has the DNA TGTGCCAGCAGTCTTAGATTAACTAGCGGGAGTGCAGATACGCAGTATTTT.